This T cell receptor beta chain stems from a study of T cell changes during pregnancy in multiple sclerosis. Repertoires were generated with immunoSEQ multiplex PCR, while TCRdb's copy carries only in-frame clones and drops some. The table records approximately 34,000 clones, 85% to 90% of them present only once. V lost 2 bases to trimming and J lost 3 bases; unmatched junction nucleotides: 3. Germline V gene lookup returns CDR1 SNHLY and CDR2 FYNNEI. This CDR3 region has 14 residues. The specimen was CD8+ T cells from peripheral blood mononuclear cells, collected after pregnancy. This TCR came from a female donor with multiple sclerosis, enrolled in a pregnancy study. The V call is TRBV2, the J call TRBJ2-7, with 8 bases identical to TRBD2. CDR3 nucleotide sequence: TGTGCCAGCAGTGAATTACTAGCGGACTACGAGCAGTACTTC. Translated: CASSELLADYEQYF. Drawing the rest from reference TRBV2 and TRBJ2-7, the complete variable domain is EPEVTQTPSHQVTQMGQEVILRCVPISNHLYFYWYRQILGQKVEFLVSFYNNEISEKSEIFDDQFSVERPDGSNFTLKIRSTKLEDSAMYFCASSELLADYEQYFGPGTRLTVT.